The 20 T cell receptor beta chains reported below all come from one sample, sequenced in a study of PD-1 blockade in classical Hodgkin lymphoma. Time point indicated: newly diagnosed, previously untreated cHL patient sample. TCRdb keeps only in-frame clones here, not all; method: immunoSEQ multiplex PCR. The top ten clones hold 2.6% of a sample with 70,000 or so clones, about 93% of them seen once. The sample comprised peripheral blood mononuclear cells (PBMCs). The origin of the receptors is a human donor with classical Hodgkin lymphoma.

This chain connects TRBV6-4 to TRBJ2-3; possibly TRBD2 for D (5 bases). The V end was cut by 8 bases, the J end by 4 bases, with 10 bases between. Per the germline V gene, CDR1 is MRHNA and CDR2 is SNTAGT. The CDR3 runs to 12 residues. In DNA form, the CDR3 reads TGTGCCAGCGGGAGACGGGCAGATACGCAGTATTTT. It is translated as CASGRRADTQYF.

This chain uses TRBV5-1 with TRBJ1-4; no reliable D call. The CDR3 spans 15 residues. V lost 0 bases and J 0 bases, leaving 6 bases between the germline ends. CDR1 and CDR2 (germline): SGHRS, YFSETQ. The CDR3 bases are TGCGCCAGCAGCTTGGACGGGGCAACTAATGAAAAACTGTTTTTT. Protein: CASSLDGATNEKLFF. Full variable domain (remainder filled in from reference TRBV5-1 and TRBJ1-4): KAGVTQTPRYLIKTRGQQVTLSCSPISGHRSVSWYQQTPGQGLQFLFEYFSETQRNKGNFPGRFSGRQFSNSRSEMNVSTLELGDSALYLCASSLDGATNEKLFFGSGTQLSVL.

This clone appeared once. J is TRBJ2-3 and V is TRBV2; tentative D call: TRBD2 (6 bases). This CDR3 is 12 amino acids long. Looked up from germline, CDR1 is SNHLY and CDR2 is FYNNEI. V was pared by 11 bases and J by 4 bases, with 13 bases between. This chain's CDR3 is CAGRREADTQYF. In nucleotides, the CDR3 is TGTGCCGGACGGAGGGAGGCAGATACGCAGTATTTT.

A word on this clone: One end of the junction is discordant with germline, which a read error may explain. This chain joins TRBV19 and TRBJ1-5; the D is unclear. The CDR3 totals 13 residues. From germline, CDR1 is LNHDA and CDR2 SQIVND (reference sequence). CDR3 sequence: CASSPSLYQAQHF. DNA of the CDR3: TGTGCCAGTAGTCCCAGCCTTTATCAGGCCCAGCATTTT. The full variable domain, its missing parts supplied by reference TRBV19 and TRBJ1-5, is DGGITQSPKYLFRKEGQNVTLSCEQNLNHDAMYWYRQDPGQGLRLIYYSQIVNDFQKGDIAEGYSVSREKKESFPLTVTSAQKNPTAFYLCASSPSLYQAQHFGDGTRLSIL.

CDR3 sequence reads: CASSYGLAGRNTGELFF. The DNA for the CDR3 is TGTGCCAGCAGCTACGGACTAGCGGGACGTAACACCGGGGAGCTGTTTTTT. The chain combines TRBV9 with TRBJ2-2, with 12 bases matching TRBD2. The length of the CDR3 is 17 residues. CDR1 SGDLS and CDR2 YYNGEE come from the germline V gene. Trimming removed 4 bases from V and 2 bases from J; junction bases left unmatched: 6.

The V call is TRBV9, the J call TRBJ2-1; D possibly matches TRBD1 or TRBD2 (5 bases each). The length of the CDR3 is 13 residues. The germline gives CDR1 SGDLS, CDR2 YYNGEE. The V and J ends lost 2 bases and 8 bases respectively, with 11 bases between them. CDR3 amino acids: CASSVRGVDEQFF. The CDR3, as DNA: TGTGCCAGCAGCGTGAGGGGAGTAGATGAGCAGTTCTTC.

CDR3 sequence: CASSLFSRDFDGYTF. CDR3 sequence (DNA): TGTGCCAGCAGCTTGTTTAGTAGGGACTTCGACGGCTACACCTTC. This chain uses TRBV5-6 with TRBJ1-2; D is possibly TRBD1 (5 bases). The CDR3 has 15 amino acids. CDR1 SGHDT and CDR2 YYEEEE come from the germline V gene. V lost 1 base and J lost 8, with 18 bases in between.

The CDR3 DNA reads TGCGCCAGCAGCCCCCGCTCCGAAAGGAACACTGAAGCTTTCTTT. It is translated as CASSPRSERNTEAFF. The V call is TRBV5-1, the J call TRBJ1-1; D is uncertain. Trimming cost V 4 bases and J 1 base, with 14 bases left between them. This CDR3 contains 15 residues. CDR1 and CDR2 from the germline V gene are SGHRS and YFSETQ.

CDR3 sequence (DNA): TGCAGCGTCGAAAAACTAGCGGGAGGGCTCGAGCAGTACTTC. Its translation is CSVEKLAGGLEQYF. The chain couples TRBV29-1 to TRBJ2-7, with 13 nucleotides matching TRBD2. The CDR3 loop spans 14 amino acids. The V and J ends lost 6 bases and 6 bases, in that order; junction bases with no gene match: 8. Germline V gene sequence: CDR1 SQVTM, CDR2 ANQGSEA.

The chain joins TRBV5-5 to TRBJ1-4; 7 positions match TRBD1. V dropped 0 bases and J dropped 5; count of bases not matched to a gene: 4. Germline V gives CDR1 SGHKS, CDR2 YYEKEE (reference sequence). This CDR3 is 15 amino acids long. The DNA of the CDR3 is TGTGCCAGCAGCTTGGAGGGGACAGTGAATGAAAAACTGTTTTTT. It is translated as CASSLEGTVNEKLFF.

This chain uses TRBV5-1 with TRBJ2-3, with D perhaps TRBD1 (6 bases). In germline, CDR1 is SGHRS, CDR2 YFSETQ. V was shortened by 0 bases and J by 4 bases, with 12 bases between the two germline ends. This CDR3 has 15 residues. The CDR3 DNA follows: TGCGCCAGCAGCTTGGAAGGGGGTGTCGCAGATACGCAGTATTTT. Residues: CASSLEGGVADTQYF.

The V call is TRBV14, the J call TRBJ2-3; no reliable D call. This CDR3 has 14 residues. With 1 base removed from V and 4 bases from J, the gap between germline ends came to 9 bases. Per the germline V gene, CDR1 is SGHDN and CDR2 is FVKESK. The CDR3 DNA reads TGTGCCAGCAGCCAAGGAGCGAGGTCAGATACGCAGTATTTT. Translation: CASSQGARSDTQYF.

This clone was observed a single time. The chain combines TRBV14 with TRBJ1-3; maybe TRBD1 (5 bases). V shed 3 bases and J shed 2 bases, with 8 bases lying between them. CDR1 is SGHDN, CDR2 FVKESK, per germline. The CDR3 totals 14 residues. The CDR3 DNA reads TGTGCCAGCAGCCATGGGGGGGCTGGAAACACCATATATTTT. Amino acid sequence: CASSHGGAGNTIYF.

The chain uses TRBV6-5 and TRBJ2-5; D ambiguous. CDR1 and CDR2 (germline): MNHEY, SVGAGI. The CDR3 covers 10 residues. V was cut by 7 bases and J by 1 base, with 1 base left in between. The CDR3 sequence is CASIQETQYF. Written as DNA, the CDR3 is TGTGCCAGCATCCAAGAGACCCAGTACTTC.

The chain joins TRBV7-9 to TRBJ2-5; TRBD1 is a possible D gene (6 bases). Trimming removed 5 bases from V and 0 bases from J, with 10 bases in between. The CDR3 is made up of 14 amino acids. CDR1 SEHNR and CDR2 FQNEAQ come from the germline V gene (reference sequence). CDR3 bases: TGTGCCAGCAGCCGACAGGAGCACCAAGAGACCCAGTACTTC. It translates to CASSRQEHQETQYF.

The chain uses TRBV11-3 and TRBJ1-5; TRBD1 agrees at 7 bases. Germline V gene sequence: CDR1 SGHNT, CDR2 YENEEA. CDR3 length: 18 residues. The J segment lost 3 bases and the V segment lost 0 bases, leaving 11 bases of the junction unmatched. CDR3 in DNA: TGTGCCAGCAGCTTAGATTTGATTCAGGGGGACAACAATCAGCCCCAGCATTTT. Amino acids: CASSLDLIQGDNNQPQHF.

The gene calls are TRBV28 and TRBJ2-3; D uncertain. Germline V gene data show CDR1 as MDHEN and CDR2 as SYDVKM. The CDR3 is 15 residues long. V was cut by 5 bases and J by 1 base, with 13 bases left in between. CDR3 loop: CASSVTGIGTDTQYF. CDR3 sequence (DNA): TGTGCCAGCAGTGTGACTGGGATTGGCACAGATACGCAGTATTTT.

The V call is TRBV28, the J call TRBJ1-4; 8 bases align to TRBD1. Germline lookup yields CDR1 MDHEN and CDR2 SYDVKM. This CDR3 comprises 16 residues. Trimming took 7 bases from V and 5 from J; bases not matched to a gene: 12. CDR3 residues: CASKGDRGQVNEKLFF. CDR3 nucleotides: TGTGCCAGCAAGGGGGACCGGGGACAGGTGAATGAAAAACTGTTTTTT. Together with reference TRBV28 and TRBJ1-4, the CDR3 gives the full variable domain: DVKVTQSSRYLVKRTGEKVFLECVQDMDHENMFWYRQDPGLGLRLIYFSYDVKMKEKGDIPEGYSVSREKKERFSLILESASTNQTSMYLCASKGDRGQVNEKLFFGSGTQLSVL.

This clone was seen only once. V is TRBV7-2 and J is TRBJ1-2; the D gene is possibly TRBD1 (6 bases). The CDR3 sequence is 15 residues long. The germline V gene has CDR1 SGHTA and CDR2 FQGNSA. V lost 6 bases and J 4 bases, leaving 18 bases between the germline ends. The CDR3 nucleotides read TGTGCCAGCAGACGACCCTCAGGGGTTAGCTATGGCTACACCTTC. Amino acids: CASRRPSGVSYGYTF.

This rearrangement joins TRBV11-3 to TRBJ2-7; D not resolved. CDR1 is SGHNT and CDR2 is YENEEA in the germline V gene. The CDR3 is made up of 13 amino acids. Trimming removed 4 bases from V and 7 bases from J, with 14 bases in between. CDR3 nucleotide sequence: TGTGCCAGCAGCTCCTTCGTACATTCGGAGCAGTACTTC. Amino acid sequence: CASSSFVHSEQYF.